The 23 T cell receptor beta chains below all came from one sample that was sequenced in a study of cytomegalovirus exposure and HLA in healthy donors. Amplification used 60 Vbeta primers and 13 Jbeta primers. The protocol was immunoSEQ multiplex PCR, while the TCRdb copy is restricted to in-frame clones and leaves out a portion. The sample records 85,000 to 120,000 clones, around 71% being singletons. Specimen: PBMCs. The receptors here all came from a boy aged 5-17 years in good health and CMV-seronegative.

The CDR3 protein is CASAKHRGLAGVGPYNEQFF. The CDR3 region has the DNA TGTGCCAGCGCAAAACACCGGGGGCTAGCGGGAGTAGGCCCCTACAATGAGCAGTTCTTC. The genes are TRBV28 and TRBJ2-1, with TRBD2 matching 10 bases. This CDR3 spans 20 amino acids. Germline values: CDR1 MDHEN, CDR2 SYDVKM. The ends lost 8 bases at V and 2 bases at J; junction bases unmatched: 21.

A remark on this clone: The junction shows a germline mismatch at one end, possibly a read error. The chain couples TRBV12-5 to TRBJ2-1, with D unclear. The germline gives CDR1 LGHNT, CDR2 FRNRAP. This CDR3 comprises 10 residues. CDR3 sequence (DNA): TGTGCTAGTGGTAACAAGGAGCAGTTCTTC. Encoded protein: CASGNKEQFF.

This clone appeared a few times. The chain links TRBV30 to TRBJ2-1, with 9 nucleotides matching TRBD2. The J segment lost 3 bases and the V segment lost 4 bases, leaving 10 bases of the junction unmatched. Germline CDR1 reads GTSNPN; CDR2 reads SVGIG (reference sequence). The CDR3 has 16 residues. The DNA for the CDR3 is TGTGCCTGGATTGATGCGGGGGGGCCAAACTACAATGAGCAGTTCTTC. Protein sequence: CAWIDAGGPNYNEQFF.

The chain combines TRBV5-4 with TRBJ1-1, with no clear D. V shed 4 bases and J shed 1 base, with 17 bases lying between them. This CDR3 has 16 amino acids. Germline CDR1 is SGHNT and CDR2 is YYREEE (reference sequence). DNA for the CDR3: TGTGCCAGCAGCCCCCCTTCCCCGGGAGGGAACACTGAAGCTTTCTTT. It translates to CASSPPSPGGNTEAFF.

The V gene is TRBV5-1, the J gene TRBJ2-7; perhaps TRBD1 as D (5 bases). V was clipped by 4 bases and J by 3 bases, with 23 bases between them. The CDR3 is 17 amino acids. From germline, CDR1 is SGHRS and CDR2 YFSETQ. The CDR3 sequence: CASSTTRRETILYEQYF. The CDR3 DNA reads as TGCGCCAGCAGCACCACCCGCAGGGAAACGATCCTCTACGAGCAGTACTTC.

This chain uses TRBV30 with TRBJ2-3, with TRBD2 matching over 8 bases. Germline assignment: CDR1 GTSNPN and CDR2 SVGIG (reference sequence). V dropped 6 bases and J dropped 3; count of bases not matched to a gene: 11. The CDR3 contains 15 residues. CDR3 DNA: TGTGCCTGTCGCATAAGCGGGAGTAAAACAGATACGCAGTATTTT. Protein product: CACRISGSKTDTQYF.

V is TRBV13 and J is TRBJ2-1; TRBD2 matches at 8 bases. Looked up from germline, CDR1 is PRHDT and CDR2 is FYEKMQ (reference sequence). This CDR3 is 16 amino acids long. V was clipped by 4 bases and J by 6 bases; unmatched bases: 11. The DNA for the CDR3 is TGTGCCAGCAGCTACGCCGGGACTAGGACCATCAATGAGCAGTTCTTC. Its translation is CASSYAGTRTINEQFF.

The sample holds a few counts of this clone. This chain links TRBV28 with TRBJ1-2, with D uncertain. The germline gives CDR1 MDHEN, CDR2 SYDVKM. The CDR3 runs to 12 residues. With 5 bases removed from V and 5 bases from J, the gap between germline ends came to 9 bases. The CDR3 DNA sequence: TGTGCCAGCAGTACAAAACCGTATGGCTACACCTTC. Translated, it gives CASSTKPYGYTF.

This clone was seen more than once but under ten times. This chain uses TRBV12-5 with TRBJ2-5, with D perhaps TRBD1 (6 bases). This CDR3 comprises 14 residues. Germline loops: CDR1 LGHNT, CDR2 FRNRAP. V lost 6 bases and J 3 bases, leaving 14 bases between the germline ends. CDR3 nucleotides: TGTGCTAGTGGCGGGTCCAGGGGTGAAGAGACCCAGTACTTC. Its protein product is CASGGSRGEETQYF.

The gene calls are TRBV5-1 and TRBJ1-1; D is perhaps TRBD1 (6 bases). The V end lost 2 bases, the J end lost 5 bases, and 16 bases lay between the germline ends. This CDR3 has 15 amino acids. Germline V gene data show CDR1 as SGHRS and CDR2 as YFSETQ. CDR3 in amino acids: CASSFSPGQSTEAFF. For the CDR3, the DNA is TGCGCCAGCAGCTTTTCCCCAGGACAGTCTACTGAAGCTTTCTTT.

The J gene is TRBJ1-1, the V gene TRBV6-5, with no clear D. Germline loops: CDR1 MNHEY, CDR2 SVGAGI. Trimming left V 3 bases short and J 1 base short, with 9 bases between. This CDR3 has 14 amino acids. The CDR3 region has the DNA TGTGCCAGCAGTTATTCCCCCCAGAACACTGAAGCTTTCTTT. This encodes CASSYSPQNTEAFF.

J is TRBJ1-5 and V is TRBV30, with TRBD1 matching 9 bases. CDR1 GTSNPN and CDR2 SVGIG come from the germline V gene (reference sequence). The V segment lost 0 bases and the J segment 6 bases; nucleotides outside the gene matches: 6. The CDR3 is 15 residues long. The CDR3 DNA sequence: TGTGCCTGGAGTGTAGTAGGGGACAGGGCTCAGCCCCAGCATTTT. It yields the protein CAWSVVGDRAQPQHF.

The V call is TRBV7-2, the J call TRBJ2-7; D gene ambiguous. This CDR3 spans 12 amino acids. Trimming cost V 6 bases and J 1 base, with 7 bases left between them. Germline V lookup: CDR1 SGHTA, CDR2 FQGNSA. In DNA, the CDR3 is TGTGCCAGCAGTCGACTGTCCTACGAGCAGTACTTC. Translated, it gives CASSRLSYEQYF.

This chain links TRBV5-6 with TRBJ1-1; 7 bases agree with TRBD1. Germline lookup yields CDR1 SGHDT and CDR2 YYEEEE. V shed 4 bases and J 4 bases; nucleotides not matched to a gene: 7. The CDR3 is 14 amino acids. CDR3 coding DNA: TGTGCCAGCAGCATAATACAGGGGCGCACTGAAGCTTTCTTT. Encoded protein: CASSIIQGRTEAFF.

This clone was observed a handful of times. This chain uses TRBV6-5 with TRBJ1-1, with TRBD1 matching 7 bases. The CDR3 totals 12 residues. Trimming at V came to 4 bases and at J to 7 bases, leaving 3 bases not matched to a gene. In germline, CDR1 is MNHEY, CDR2 SVGAGI. In DNA, the CDR3 is TGTGCCAGCAGTTTCCGGGACAGTGAAGCTTTCTTT. Translating gives CASSFRDSEAFF.

The chain has TRBV4-3 and TRBJ1-2; tentatively, D is TRBD1 (6 bases). CDR3 size: 14 residues. V was trimmed by 1 base and J by 8 bases, leaving 14 bases between them. Per the germline V gene, CDR1 is LGHNA and CDR2 is YSLEER. CDR3 sequence (DNA): TGCGCCAGCAGCCAAGCGGCAGGGGCGTTCGGCTACACCTTC. It encodes CASSQAAGAFGYTF.

The chain employs TRBV2 and TRBJ2-7, with 7 positions matching TRBD1. Trimming at V came to 6 bases and at J to 0 bases, leaving 8 bases not matched to a gene. The CDR3 covers 15 residues. The germline V gene has CDR1 SNHLY and CDR2 FYNNEI. CDR3 nucleotides: TGTGCCAGCAGCGGGACAGCCCTGAGCTCCTACGAGCAGTACTTC. Amino acid sequence: CASSGTALSSYEQYF.

This CDR3 reads CSARDWRGAFF. CDR3 sequence (DNA): TGCAGTGCTAGAGATTGGAGGGGAGCTTTCTTT. The rearrangement uses TRBV20-1 and TRBJ1-1, with D perhaps matching TRBD1 (5 bases). V was trimmed by 0 bases and J by 10 bases, leaving 9 bases between them. The germline V gene has CDR1 DFQATT and CDR2 SNEGSKA (reference sequence). This CDR3 is built from 11 residues.

V usage is TRBV4-1 and J usage is TRBJ2-5, with 7 bases fitting TRBD2. Germline CDR1 reads MGHRA; CDR2 reads YSYEKL. The V and J ends lost 1 base and 4 bases, in that order; junction bases with no gene match: 12. The CDR3 covers 17 residues. CDR3 bases: TGCGCCAGCAGCCAAGGGGCTGGCGGGAGTCGTTCAGAGACCCAGTACTTC. Translated: CASSQGAGGSRSETQYF.

This sequence joins TRBV7-8 and TRBJ1-1, with D hard to call. Looked up from germline, CDR1 is SGHVS and CDR2 is FQNEAQ. Trimming left V 6 bases short and J 4 bases short, with 6 bases between. The CDR3 has 11 amino acids. CDR3 in amino acids: CASRLITEAFF. The CDR3 DNA is TGTGCCAGCAGGCTAATCACTGAAGCTTTCTTT. Drawing the rest from reference TRBV7-8 and TRBJ1-1, the complete variable domain is GAGVSQSPRYKVAKRGQDVALRCDPISGHVSLFWYQQALGQGPEFLTYFQNEAQLDKSGLPSDRFFAERPEGSVSTLKIQRTQQEDSAVYLCASRLITEAFFGQGTRLTVV.

This clone has just a few counts. V gene TRBV5-1 combines with J gene TRBJ2-7, with 9 bases that match TRBD1. CDR1 is SGHRS and CDR2 is YFSETQ in the germline V gene. The J segment lost 5 bases and the V segment lost 5 bases, leaving 8 bases of the junction unmatched. The CDR3 contains 14 residues. Here the CDR3 DNA reads TGCGCCAGCAGAACCGGGACAGGGAGCGACGAGCAGTACTTC. Protein sequence: CASRTGTGSDEQYF.

This clone has just a few counts. At one boundary the junction diverges from the germline segment, which might be a read error. The chain combines TRBV6-5 with TRBJ1-1, with no clear D. This CDR3 has 11 residues. The germline CDR1 and CDR2 sequences are MNHEY and SVGAGI. The CDR3 is CASFRHRHFSF. The CDR3 nucleotides read TGTGCCAGCTTTAGACATCGACACTTCTCCTTT.

The chain joins TRBV30 to TRBJ1-2, with 8 positions matching TRBD1. V lost 2 bases, J lost 6 bases, and 32 bases stayed unmatched. Germline V CDR1 and CDR2: GTSNPN, SVGIG (reference sequence). This CDR3 region has 22 residues. CDR3 nucleotide sequence: TGTGCCTGGAGTCACACCCACCCACCACCCGGGACAGGCTATCTCCACGATGATGGCTACACCTTC. Its protein product is CAWSHTHPPPGTGYLHDDGYTF. The entire variable domain, with the rest obtained from reference TRBV30 and TRBJ1-2, is as follows: SQTIHQWPATLVQPVGSPLSLECTVEGTSNPNLYWYRQAAGRGLQLLFYSVGIGQISSEVPQNLSASRPQDRQFILSSKKLLLSDSGFYLCAWSHTHPPPGTGYLHDDGYTFGSGTRLTVV.